This entry lists 6 T cell receptor beta chains sequenced from one sample in a study of T-cell reconstitution after alpha-beta-depleted transplantation in children. TCRbeta library construction was performed incorporating unique molecular identifiers. TCRdb independently ran MiXCR on the PCR reads; one entry per CDR3 protein. The sample yields a few hundred thousand distinct CDR3 sequences, around 25% seen once. This sample comprised PBMCs, obtained before TCRalphabeta/CD19-depleted stem cell transplant. The receptors originated from a girl aged 2 to 9 with Fanconi anemia, due to receive a stem cell transplant.

This clonotype came up once. The genes are TRBV28 and TRBJ2-5; 9 bases match TRBD2. Trimming took 10 bases from V and 2 from J; bases not matched to a gene: 8. Germline CDR1 MDHEN, CDR2 SYDVKM. CDR3 length: 14 amino acids. CDR3 in DNA: TGTGCCATCTCCCGGACTAGCGAACAAGAGACCCAGTACTTC. Protein: CAISRTSEQETQYF.

This sequence joins TRBV15 and TRBJ1-2; TRBD1 aligns across 8 bases. The CDR3 has 16 residues. The V gene end was trimmed by 0 bases and the J gene end by 7 bases; junction bases not matched to a gene: 10. Germline-derived CDR1 and CDR2 are LNHNV and YYDKDF (reference sequence). CDR3 protein: CATSRDLLLDRGGYTF. In DNA form, the CDR3 reads TGTGCCACCAGCAGAGACCTCCTTTTAGACAGGGGTGGCTACACCTTC.

This clonotype has ten or more counts. The chain has TRBV6-1 and TRBJ2-1; D is undetermined. Germline CDR1 is MNHNS and CDR2 is SASEGT. This CDR3 has 13 amino acids. The V end was cut by 4 bases, the J end by 2 bases, with 6 bases between. CDR3 protein: CASSAGPYNEQFF. CDR3 coding DNA: TGTGCCAGCAGTGCCGGCCCCTACAATGAGCAGTTCTTC.

The rearrangement links TRBV28 to TRBJ1-4; D not resolved. There are 16 residues in the CDR3. V was cut by 6 bases and J by 5 bases, with 19 bases left in between. Looked up from germline, CDR1 is MDHEN and CDR2 is SYDVKM. The CDR3 DNA follows: TGTGCCAGCAGCTTGAGCCCGTCGGGAGAAAATGAAAAACTGTTTTTT. It codes for CASSLSPSGENEKLFF.

The V gene is TRBV5-1, the J gene TRBJ2-2; TRBD1 matches at 9 bases. This CDR3 comprises 15 residues. V gave up 4 bases and J gave up 6 bases; unmatched junction bases: 7. The germline V gene encodes CDR1 SGHRS and CDR2 YFSETQ. DNA of the CDR3: TGCGCCAGCAGCATGGACAGGGGAGCGTCCGGGGAGCTGTTTTTT. This gives the protein CASSMDRGASGELFF.

This clonotype was counted only a few times. The chain is built from TRBV10-2 and TRBJ2-3; D call uncertain. In germline, CDR1 is WSHSY, CDR2 SAAADI. Trimming took off 4 bases at V and 0 bases at J, with 11 bases between the two ends. The CDR3 is made up of 15 amino acids. The CDR3 nucleotides read TGCGCCAGCAGTGTAACAGCCATTAGCACAGATACGCAGTATTTT. This translates into CASSVTAISTDTQYF.